This T cell receptor (beta chain) is from a study of graft-versus-host responses after intestinal transplantation. Study context: Induction with anti-thymocyte globulin, then tacrolimus and steroids for around three years, was given to all recipients. Regarding the study as a whole: The highest levels of circulating GvH clones went along with early declines in HvG clones after transplant.

Unmatched junction bases numbered 23, after V lost 6 bases and J lost 5 bases. This CDR3 has 20 residues. The V gene's germline CDR1 is LNHDA and CDR2 SQIVND (reference sequence). Data came from immunoSEQ multiplex PCR; TCRdb stores just in-frame clones and leaves some out. Here the sample spans over 100,000 clones, 85% to 95% being singletons. Comments on this clone: Its antigen is unknown.

This receptor was taken from a human donor who received an intestinal transplant. The chain has TRBV19 and TRBJ2-1, with 9 bases fitting TRBD1. The specimen was unstimulated CD4+ T cells sorted from spleen or lymph node cells, collected before intestinal transplant. In DNA form, the CDR3 reads TGTGCCAGTAGAACGCACGAGGGACAGGGAATTTGGTTGGAGGACAATGAGCAGTTCTTC. The encoded protein is CASRTHEGQGIWLEDNEQFF.